The sequence of this T cell receptor beta chain was determined in a study of neurological immune-mediated disorders. Points from the study as a whole: The absence of shared CDR3 amino acid sequences among expanded clones across subjects suggests private repertoires in all groups.

This clonotype appeared many times. Its antigen is undetermined. Where libraries were unsorted, they were derived from 2 million PBMCs stored at -80 degrees C. The CDR3 has 14 residues. Germline trimming cut 8 bases from V and 5 bases from J; bases unmatched to any gene: 8. Germline V CDR1 and CDR2: MNHNY, SVGAGI (reference sequence). The cDNA was synthesized by means of template-switch 5'RACE, which was carried out with 10-nucleotide random UMIs. TCRdb analysed the 5' RACE reads with MiXCR anew, one entry per CDR3 protein. The sample consists of some 78,000 distinct CDR3 sequences, just over 5% of them appearing once.

This sequence was found in a woman aged 25 to 45 with multiple sclerosis. The sample taken for sequencing was PBMCs. The rearrangement uses TRBV6-6 and TRBJ2-1, with 8 nucleotides matching TRBD2. CDR3 in amino acids: CASVRGGRNNEQFF. The CDR3 nucleotides are TGTGCCAGCGTCCGGGGGGGGAGGAACAATGAGCAGTTCTTC.